This T cell receptor beta chain was identified during a study of regulatory T cells in long-lasting Graves disease. CDR3 length: 13 residues. CDR1 MDHEN and CDR2 SYDVKM come from the germline V gene. J was trimmed by 7 bases and V by 6 bases; bases with no gene match: 5. In this sample, this clonotype turned up many times. Described time point: newly diagnosed GD, antithyroid drugs for less than 3 months. Extracted RNA from PBMCs served as the source of the TCR library. Arm-PCR of CDR3 regions with iRepertoire HTBI primers generated TCR beta libraries. Each CDR3 protein is one row after TCRdb ran MiXCR on the multiplex PCR reads. Of 680,000 or so distinct CDR3 sequences in the sample, roughly 15% are singletons; the top ten hold around 19%. The same data also contributed to another study, on T cells in Graves' hyperthyroidism and ophthalmopathy.

This receptor was obtained from a woman aged 30 to 39 with Graves disease. The sequenced sample was peripheral blood mononuclear cells (PBMCs), obtained at new diagnosis, from a patient treated with antithyroid drugs. The rearrangement uses TRBV28 and TRBJ1-2; 10 positions match TRBD1. CDR3 bases: TGTGCCAGCAGGGGGACAGGGGTAGGTGGCTACACCTTC. This encodes CASRGTGVGGYTF.